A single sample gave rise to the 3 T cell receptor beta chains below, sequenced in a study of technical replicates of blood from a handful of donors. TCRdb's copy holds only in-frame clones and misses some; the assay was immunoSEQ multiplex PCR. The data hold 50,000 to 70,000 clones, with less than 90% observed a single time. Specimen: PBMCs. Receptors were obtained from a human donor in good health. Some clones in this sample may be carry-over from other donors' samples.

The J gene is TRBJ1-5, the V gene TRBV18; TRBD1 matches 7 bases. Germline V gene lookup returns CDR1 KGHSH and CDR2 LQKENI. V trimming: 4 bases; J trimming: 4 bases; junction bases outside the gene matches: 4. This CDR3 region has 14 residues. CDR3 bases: TGTGCCAGCTCACTTTCACAGGGGAATCAGCCCCAGCATTTT. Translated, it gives CASSLSQGNQPQHF. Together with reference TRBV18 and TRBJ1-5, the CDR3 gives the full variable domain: NAGVMQNPRHLVRRRGQEARLRCSPMKGHSHVYWYRQLPEEGLKFMVYLQKENIIDESGMPKERFSAEFPKEGPSILRIQQVVRGDSAAYFCASSLSQGNQPQHFGDGTRLSIL.

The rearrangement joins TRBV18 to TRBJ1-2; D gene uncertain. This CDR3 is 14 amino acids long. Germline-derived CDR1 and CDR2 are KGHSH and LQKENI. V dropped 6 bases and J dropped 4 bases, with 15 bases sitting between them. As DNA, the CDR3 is TGTGCCAGCTCTCCCTCGGGAGGCGGCTATGGCTACACCTTC. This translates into CASSPSGGGYGYTF.

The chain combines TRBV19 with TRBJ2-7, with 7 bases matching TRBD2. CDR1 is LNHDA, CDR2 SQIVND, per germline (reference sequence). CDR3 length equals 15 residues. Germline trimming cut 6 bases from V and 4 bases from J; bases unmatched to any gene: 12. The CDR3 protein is CASSPGDSGRYEQYF. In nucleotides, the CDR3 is TGTGCCAGTAGCCCCGGGGATAGCGGGCGATACGAGCAGTACTTC.